The TCR beta chain described here comes from a study of blood T cell repertoires in COVID-19. About the study: Some COVID-19 samples were acute and others convalescent; all came from the United States, Italy and Spain. PBMCs, B-cell-depleted T cells, or T cells provided the cDNA or gDNA that made up the material.

With 6 bases clipped from V and 7 bases from J, the junction kept 4 bases outside the gene matches. Germline V lookup: CDR1 SGHTA, CDR2 FQGNSA. The CDR3 consists of 14 residues. Using immunoSEQ multiplex PCR, the repertoire was profiled, and TCRdb retains in-frame clones only, with some absent. Of roughly 200,000 clones in the sample, approximately 82% were seen once. This clone appeared once. The sample consisted of PBMCs or T cells enriched from blood (not recorded which). The source is a woman aged 55-69 years with acute COVID-19. This chain connects TRBV7-2 to TRBJ1-6; 9 bases agree with TRBD1. The CDR3 loop is CASSTTGGNSPLHF. The DNA of the CDR3 is TGTGCCAGCAGTACGACAGGGGGGAATTCACCCCTCCACTTT.